This T cell receptor beta chain was recorded in a study of PD-1 blockade in classical Hodgkin lymphoma. Findings of the study overall: TCR diversity at baseline was reported to be reduced in newly diagnosed patients relative to healthy donors.

This table comes from immunoSEQ multiplex PCR, and its TCRdb copy is limited to in-frame clones, with some not included. The sample lists nearly 25,000 clones, around 74% occurring once. Time point indicated: cycle 4 day 1 (C4D1), after more than five weeks of nivolumab. Brentuximab vedotin exposure varied among the patients, all of whom had relapsed after autologous stem cell transplantation. This clone showed up many times. Its antigen is still unknown. Germline CDR1 LNHDA, CDR2 SQIVND (reference sequence). The CDR3 totals 13 residues. Trimming removed 7 bases from V and 2 bases from J, with 12 bases in between.

The chain recombines TRBV19 with TRBJ2-7, with D uncertain. The TCR sequence derives from a human donor with classical Hodgkin lymphoma. The material was peripheral blood mononuclear cells (PBMCs), obtained before the fourth cycle of nivolumab. CDR3 sequence (DNA): TGTGCCAGTACCCCCGGTGGGGCCTACGAGCAGTACTTC. Its protein product is CASTPGGAYEQYF.